The clone carrying this TCR beta chain was detected only a few times. Its antigen is unidentified. This entry belongs to a study of T-cell reconstitution after alpha-beta-depleted transplantation in children. The authors prepared the TCRbeta library with unique molecular identifiers. TCRdb re-derived calls from the PCR reads in MiXCR, one entry per CDR3 protein. The sample has hundreds of thousands of distinct CDR3 sequences, under 15% seen once. Study-wide results and limits: At around two months after transplant, the alpha-beta T cells were reportedly derived from several hundred expanded clones that came from non-depleted graft cells. Diversity of TCRbeta at day 60 was high in some patients, arising from surviving recipient T cells and thymic progenitors. Newly generated T cells supplied most T-cell counts and diversity one year post-transplant.

This CDR3 is built from 13 residues. With V trimmed by 7 bases and J by 2 bases, 6 bases remained unmatched. Germline CDR1 is SQVTM and CDR2 is ANQGSEA. This sequence originates from a girl under 10 years old with congenital amegakaryocytic thrombocytopenia, due to receive a stem cell transplant. The chain employs TRBV29-1 and TRBJ2-7; 9 nucleotides match TRBD1. Sample: PBMCs, taken before TCRalphabeta/CD19-depleted stem cell transplant. The CDR3 reads CSAGTGSPYEQYF. DNA for the CDR3: TGCAGCGCTGGGACAGGGTCCCCCTACGAGCAGTACTTC.